What follows are 32 T cell receptor beta chains derived from one specimen sequenced in a study of naive and memory T cell subsets. Study-level results: Naive repertoires, especially CD8, held a few larger clonotypes, possibly memory cells re-expressing CD45RA.

The beta constant-region primer was an equimolar mix of two oligonucleotides covering TRBC1 and TRBC2. Nested alpha and beta constant-region primers with the SP2 primer drove four PCR rounds on ligated cDNA. TCRdb ran MiXCR on the UMI-ligation and nested PCR reads and lists one entry per CDR3 protein. The sample has roughly 150,000 distinct CDR3 sequences; approximately 20% are singletons. Antigens of these TCRs are unknown. The sample consisted of naive CD8+ T cells from blood. The receptors originated from a human donor in good health.

V gene TRBV27 combines with J gene TRBJ2-7; maybe TRBD1 (5 bases). There are 12 residues in the CDR3. Germline CDR1 MNHEY, CDR2 SMNVEV (reference sequence). Trimming left V 4 bases short and J 6 bases short, with 10 bases between. CDR3: CASSYPGAEQYF. The CDR3, as DNA: TGTGCCAGCAGTTATCCTGGGGCCGAGCAGTACTTC.

The genes are TRBV7-9 and TRBJ2-2; the D gene is possibly TRBD1 (6 bases). Germline values: CDR1 SEHNR, CDR2 FQNEAQ (reference sequence). Trimming pared 5 bases from V and 6 bases from J, leaving 13 bases between. The CDR3 contains 14 residues. As DNA, the CDR3 is TGTGCCAGCAGCAACTACAGGGAGTCCGGGGAGCTGTTTTTT. It encodes CASSNYRESGELFF. The variable domain in full, completed from reference TRBV7-9 and TRBJ2-2, reads DTGVSQNPRHKITKRGQNVTFRCDPISEHNRLYWYRQTLGQGPEFLTYFQNEAQLEKSRLLSDRFSAERPKGSFSTLEIQRTEQGDSAMYLCASSNYRESGELFFGEGSRLTVL.

V usage is TRBV7-8 and J usage is TRBJ1-1; a possible D gene is TRBD1 (5 bases). V dropped 3 bases and J dropped 4 bases, with 9 bases sitting between them. The CDR3 length is 13 residues. Germline CDR1 and CDR2: SGHVS and FQNEAQ. Here the CDR3 DNA reads TGTGCCAGCAGCTTCGGGACCGGCACTGAAGCTTTCTTT. Encoded protein: CASSFGTGTEAFF. The full variable domain, completed using reference TRBV7-8 and TRBJ1-1, is GAGVSQSPRYKVAKRGQDVALRCDPISGHVSLFWYQQALGQGPEFLTYFQNEAQLDKSGLPSDRFFAERPEGSVSTLKIQRTQQEDSAVYLCASSFGTGTEAFFGQGTRLTVV.

The chain carries TRBV2 and TRBJ2-2; D is unclear. Germline V CDR1 and CDR2: SNHLY, FYNNEI. V was cut by 2 bases and J by 3 bases, with 4 bases left in between. This CDR3 is built from 13 residues. The chain's CDR3 is CASSERYTGELFF. The CDR3 DNA follows: TGTGCCAGCAGTGAACGGTACACCGGGGAGCTGTTTTTT.

The sample holds many counts of this clonotype. V gene TRBV10-2 combines with J gene TRBJ1-4; 12 bases map to TRBD1. Losses at the gene ends were 2 bases for V and 7 bases for J; bases not matched to a gene: 11. CDR3 size: 18 residues. Germline V gene sequence: CDR1 WSHSY, CDR2 SAAADI. The CDR3 spells CASSELGDRGPVGEKLFF. Written as DNA, the CDR3 is TGCGCCAGCAGTGAGCTTGGGGACAGGGGGCCCGTTGGTGAAAAACTGTTTTTT.

The table lists this clonotype with a few counts. The chain has TRBV28 and TRBJ1-4; possibly TRBD1 for D (5 bases). Germline CDR1 and CDR2: MDHEN and SYDVKM. V was clipped by 5 bases and J by 8 bases, with 18 bases between them. CDR3 length: 15 amino acids. The CDR3 bases are TGTGCCAGCAGTCCCCCGGGAGGGGTAGGGGAAAAACTGTTTTTT. It codes for CASSPPGGVGEKLFF.

This clonotype was counted only a few times. The rearrangement joins TRBV30 to TRBJ1-1; TRBD1 might be the D (5 bases). Trimming removed 3 bases at V and 4 bases at J, with 18 bases between. CDR3 size: 15 residues. The germline V gene encodes CDR1 GTSNPN and CDR2 SVGIG (reference sequence). CDR3 DNA sequence: TGTGCCTGGAGCCCAACCTACCGGGACCGCACTGAAGCTTTCTTT. Amino acids: CAWSPTYRDRTEAFF.

The chain has TRBV4-2 and TRBJ2-7; D perhaps matches TRBD1 (7 bases). CDR1 is LGHNA, CDR2 YNFKEQ, per germline. V was cut by 3 bases and J by 3 bases, with 12 bases left in between. CDR3 length: 14 residues. In nucleotides, the CDR3 is TGTGCCAGCAGCCAGGCGGGACAGAGCTACGAGCAGTACTTC. Amino acid sequence: CASSQAGQSYEQYF.

This chain joins TRBV6-5 and TRBJ2-5, with a possible D match to TRBD1 (6 bases). Germline values: CDR1 MNHEY, CDR2 SVGAGI. CDR3 length: 13 residues. V was cut by 6 bases and J by 2 bases, with 10 bases left in between. DNA for the CDR3: TGTGCCAGCAGACCCGGACAGCAAGAGACCCAGTACTTC. Translation: CASRPGQQETQYF.

The chain links TRBV5-6 to TRBJ2-7; D may correspond to TRBD1 or TRBD2 (5 bases each). The CDR3 contains 13 residues. Trimming took off 4 bases at V and 4 bases at J, with 12 bases between the two ends. The germline V gene has CDR1 SGHDT and CDR2 YYEEEE. The CDR3 coding sequence is TGTGCCAGCAGCACAGGCCAGCGGTACGAGCAGTACTTC. Residues: CASSTGQRYEQYF.

This clonotype was found a few times. The rearrangement links TRBV7-3 to TRBJ2-2; 10 bases align to TRBD1. Germline V gives CDR1 SGHTA, CDR2 FQGTGA. This CDR3 has 15 residues. Trimming removed 5 bases from V and 5 bases from J; junction bases left unmatched: 5. Written as DNA, the CDR3 is TGTGCCAGCAGCCTGGGACAGGGGCGGACCGGGGAGCTGTTTTTT. This sequence encodes CASSLGQGRTGELFF.

The chain recombines TRBV7-9 with TRBJ2-7; 9 bases are shared with TRBD1. Germline V gene data show CDR1 as SEHNR and CDR2 as FQNEAQ (reference sequence). This CDR3 comprises 15 residues. V shed 6 bases, J shed 3 bases, and the junction held 9 bases outside the gene matches. DNA of the CDR3: TGTGCCAGCAGAAGGGAGGGACAGGGAGACTACGAGCAGTACTTC. Encoded protein: CASRREGQGDYEQYF.

This chain links TRBV19 with TRBJ2-7; D possibly corresponds to TRBD2 (5 bases). The CDR3 spans 14 residues. Germline lookup yields CDR1 LNHDA and CDR2 SQIVND (reference sequence). V gave up 1 base and J gave up 5 bases, with 12 bases separating them. CDR3 protein: CASSIVGSSHEQYF. The CDR3 bases are TGTGCCAGTAGTATAGTGGGATCTAGCCACGAGCAGTACTTC.

The J gene is TRBJ2-1, the V gene TRBV5-4; D perhaps matches TRBD2 (6 bases). Trimming stripped 5 bases from V and 9 bases from J, with 30 bases between. There are 18 residues in the CDR3. CDR1 is SGHNT and CDR2 is YYREEE in the germline V gene (reference sequence). The CDR3 protein is CASSFGAGNAGPLGEQFF. Written as DNA, the CDR3 is TGTGCCAGCAGTTTTGGGGCGGGAAACGCGGGACCCTTGGGTGAGCAGTTCTTC.

To note about this clonotype: Here the CDR3 omits its conserved ending phenylalanine or tryptophan, so a read error is the likely source. The chain uses TRBV19 and TRBJ2-3; D is uncertain. The CDR3 is 14 amino acids. Germline-derived CDR1 and CDR2 are LNHDA and SQIVND (reference sequence). Trimming cost V 3 bases and J 5 bases, with 12 bases left between them. The CDR3 is CASSILQRGDTQYL. In DNA form, the CDR3 reads TGTGCCAGTAGTATCTTGCAGAGAGGAGATACGCAGTATTTG.

This clonotype turned up a few times. The V gene is TRBV4-1, the J gene TRBJ1-1; no definite D call. The CDR3 runs to 12 residues. Germline lookup yields CDR1 MGHRA and CDR2 YSYEKL. V lost 0 bases and J lost 7, with 6 bases in between. The CDR3 DNA reads as TGCGCCAGCAGCCAAGATCTAAGTGAAGCTTTCTTT. Translated, it gives CASSQDLSEAFF.

The CDR3 nucleotides are TGTGCCAGCAGCGCGGACAGGGGCCCCCGGTATGGCTACACCTTC. As protein: CASSADRGPRYGYTF. The chain links TRBV9 to TRBJ1-2, with 9 bases identical to TRBD1. V dropped 3 bases and J dropped 5; count of bases not matched to a gene: 8. The CDR3 sequence is 15 residues long. The germline V gene has CDR1 SGDLS and CDR2 YYNGEE.

This clonotype was found a few times. The chain joins TRBV5-5 to TRBJ1-5; D may be TRBD1 (5 bases). The CDR3 is 14 amino acids. V lost 4 bases and J lost 2, with 10 bases in between. The germline CDR1 and CDR2 sequences are SGHKS and YYEKEE (reference sequence). CDR3 nucleotide sequence: TGTGCCAGCAGCCCAAGGGGCGGCAATCAGCCCCAGCATTTT. Translated: CASSPRGGNQPQHF. Looking up the rest from reference TRBV5-5 and TRBJ1-5 gives the full variable domain: DAGVTQSPTHLIKTRGQQVTLRCSPISGHKSVSWYQQVLGQGPQFIFQYYEKEERGRGNFPDRFSARQFPNYSSELNVNALLLGDSALYLCASSPRGGNQPQHFGDGTRLSIL.

V usage is TRBV7-9 and J usage is TRBJ1-2; 7 bases fit TRBD1. After removal of 5 bases from V and 8 bases from J, the junction contained 11 bases not matched to a gene. CDR3 length: 14 residues. Germline values: CDR1 SEHNR, CDR2 FQNEAQ (reference sequence). This CDR3 is CASSQGRDRRGYTF. The DNA for the CDR3 is TGTGCCAGCAGCCAGGGCCGGGACAGACGAGGCTACACCTTC.

The V and J genes are TRBV7-9 and TRBJ1-2; D might be TRBD1 (5 bases). V lost 5 bases and J 4 bases, leaving 11 bases between the germline ends. Germline CDR1 and CDR2: SEHNR and FQNEAQ (reference sequence). The CDR3 covers 13 residues. CDR3 in DNA: TGTGCCAGCAGCCCCGACAGCCTCTATGGCTACACCTTC. Its translation: CASSPDSLYGYTF.

Only a few counts were recorded for this clonotype. This chain links TRBV6-4 with TRBJ2-3; TRBD2 aligns across 12 bases. This CDR3 comprises 15 residues. V lost 8 bases and J lost 0; bases outside the gene matches: 3. Germline assignment: CDR1 MRHNA and CDR2 SNTAGT. The CDR3 loop is CASLGTSGSTDTQYF. In DNA form, the CDR3 reads TGTGCCAGCCTTGGGACTAGCGGGAGCACAGATACGCAGTATTTT.

This clonotype was seen many times. The chain couples TRBV5-6 to TRBJ1-1; possibly TRBD1 for D (5 bases). Germline V gene data show CDR1 as SGHDT and CDR2 as YYEEEE. The CDR3 contains 12 residues. V lost 1 base, J lost 4 bases, and 5 bases lay in between. In DNA, the CDR3 is TGTGCCAGCAGCTTGCAGGGCACTGAAGCTTTCTTT. This codes for CASSLQGTEAFF.

This clonotype was seen many times. The chain couples TRBV4-1 to TRBJ2-7; 10 bases fit TRBD1. Germline V lookup: CDR1 MGHRA, CDR2 YSYEKL. The CDR3 is 14 residues long. The V and J ends lost 4 bases and 1 base, in that order; junction bases with no gene match: 1. The CDR3 DNA sequence: TGCGCCAGCAGCCCGGACAGGGGGTCCTACGAGCAGTACTTC. Protein product: CASSPDRGSYEQYF.

Ten or more counts support this clonotype. V gene TRBV29-1 combines with J gene TRBJ2-1, with 7 bases aligning to TRBD1. Germline V gives CDR1 SQVTM, CDR2 ANQGSEA. The CDR3 loop spans 12 amino acids. J lost 5 bases, V lost 4 bases, and 2 bases had no gene match. CDR3 region: CSVGTGDNEQFF. In DNA form, the CDR3 reads TGCAGCGTTGGAACAGGGGACAATGAGCAGTTCTTC.

The J gene is TRBJ1-1, the V gene TRBV7-9; TRBD1 might be the D (5 bases). The CDR3 runs to 14 residues. Germline V gene lookup returns CDR1 SEHNR and CDR2 FQNEAQ (reference sequence). With 3 bases removed from V and 1 base from J, the gap between germline ends came to 9 bases. The CDR3 nucleotides are TGTGCCAGCAGCTTCATGACAGAGAACACTGAAGCTTTCTTT. Translation gives CASSFMTENTEAFF.

The V gene is TRBV29-1, the J gene TRBJ1-2, with TRBD1 matching 9 bases. Looked up from germline, CDR1 is SQVTM and CDR2 is ANQGSEA. Trimming took 7 bases from V and 6 from J; bases not matched to a gene: 6. The CDR3 length is 12 residues. CDR3 sequence reads: CSARQGGHGYTF. CDR3 DNA: TGCAGCGCCAGACAGGGGGGACATGGCTACACCTTC.

The V call is TRBV20-1, the J call TRBJ2-7; D ambiguous. V dropped 0 bases and J dropped 4 bases, with 10 bases sitting between them. The CDR3 runs 13 residues. Germline V gene sequence: CDR1 DFQATT, CDR2 SNEGSKA (reference sequence). The chain's CDR3 is CSARDMLEYEQYF. Here the CDR3 DNA reads TGCAGTGCTAGAGATATGTTGGAATACGAGCAGTACTTC.

This clonotype came up a few times. The chain uses TRBV11-2 and TRBJ1-1; unclear D gene. Germline V gene lookup returns CDR1 SGHAT and CDR2 FQNNGV. V shed 0 bases and J shed 1 base, with 9 bases lying between them. The CDR3 covers 15 residues. The CDR3 here is CASSLDLGPNTEAFF. The DNA for the CDR3 is TGTGCCAGCAGCTTAGATCTTGGGCCGAACACTGAAGCTTTCTTT.

This clonotype was observed a single time. The chain is built from TRBV2 and TRBJ2-1, with TRBD2 matching 9 bases. V shed 7 bases and J 3 bases; nucleotides not matched to a gene: 4. Germline V lookup: CDR1 SNHLY, CDR2 FYNNEI. The CDR3 is 14 amino acids. The CDR3 here is CASIERGVYNEQFF. CDR3 nucleotides: TGTGCCAGCATAGAGCGGGGGGTCTACAATGAGCAGTTCTTC.

This clonotype came up a few times. The V call is TRBV7-9, the J call TRBJ1-1; D gene ambiguous. The CDR3 is 13 residues long. Trimming took off 6 bases at V and 1 base at J, with 9 bases between the two ends. Germline values: CDR1 SEHNR, CDR2 FQNEAQ (reference sequence). As DNA, the CDR3 is TGTGCCAGCAGGGCCGTACCGAACACTGAAGCTTTCTTT. It specifies CASRAVPNTEAFF.

This chain's CDR3 is CASSLAIGRAYTGELFF. The CDR3 nucleotides are TGTGCCAGCAGCTTGGCCATCGGGAGGGCTTACACCGGGGAGCTGTTTTTT. V usage is TRBV5-6 and J usage is TRBJ2-2, with 8 bases identical to TRBD2. The CDR3 contains 17 residues. Germline CDR1 and CDR2: SGHDT and YYEEEE. The J segment lost 3 bases and the V segment lost 0 bases, leaving 7 bases of the junction unmatched. Full variable domain (missing parts from reference TRBV5-6 and TRBJ2-2): DAGVTQSPTHLIKTRGQQVTLRCSPKSGHDTVSWYQQALGQGPQFIFQYYEEEERQRGNFPDRFSGHQFPNYSSELNVNALLLGDSALYLCASSLAIGRAYTGELFFGEGSRLTVL.

This clonotype showed up just a few times. One end of the junction varies from germline; a read error may be responsible. V and J are TRBV4-2 and TRBJ2-7; 10 bases are shared with TRBD2. The V gene's germline CDR1 is LGHNA and CDR2 YNFKEQ. This CDR3 spans 15 amino acids. DNA for the CDR3: TGTGCCAGCAGCGAAGAGCCTAGCGGGGGTTACGAGCAGTACTTC. Protein: CASSEEPSGGYEQYF.